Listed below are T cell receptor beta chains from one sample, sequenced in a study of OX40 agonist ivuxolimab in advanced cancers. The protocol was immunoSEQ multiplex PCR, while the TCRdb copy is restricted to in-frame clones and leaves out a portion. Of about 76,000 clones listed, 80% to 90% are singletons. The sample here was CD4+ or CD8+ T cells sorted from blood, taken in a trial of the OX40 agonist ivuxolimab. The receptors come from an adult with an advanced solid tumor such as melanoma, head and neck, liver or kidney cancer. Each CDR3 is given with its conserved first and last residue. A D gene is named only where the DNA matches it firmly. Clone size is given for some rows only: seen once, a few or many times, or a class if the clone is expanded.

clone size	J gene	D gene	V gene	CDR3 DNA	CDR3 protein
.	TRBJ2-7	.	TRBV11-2	TGTGCCAGCAGCTTAGAGGGGCGGGGTTCCTACGAGCAGTACTTC	CASSLEGRGSYEQYF
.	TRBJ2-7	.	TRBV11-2	TGTGCCAGCAGCGCTCGGGGGCCTAGGGACGAGCAGTACTTC	CASSARGPRDEQYF
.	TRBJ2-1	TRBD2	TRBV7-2	TGTGCCAGCAGCCGAGTGGCGGGAGGGCCCGAGCAGTTCTTC	CASSRVAGGPEQFF
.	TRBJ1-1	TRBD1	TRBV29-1	TGCAGCGTTGAGGGACAGGGTAAAGGTGAAGCTTTCTTT	CSVEGQGKGEAFF
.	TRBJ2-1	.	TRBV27	TGTGCCAGCAGCTGGCTTATGCGGCACGAGGGTTCCAATGAGCAGTTCTTC	CASSWLMRHEGSNEQFF
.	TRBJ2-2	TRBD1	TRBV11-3	TGTGCCAGCAGCCTAGGGGGCGTCGGGGAGCTGTTTTTT	CASSLGGVGELFF
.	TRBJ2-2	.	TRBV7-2	TGTGCCAGCATTAGGTTCGGTGTGGGAAACACCGGGGAGCTGTTTTTT	CASIRFGVGNTGELFF
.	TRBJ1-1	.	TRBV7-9	TGTGCCAGCAGCCCCGGGGGGCTTGGTACTGAAGCTTTCTTT	CASSPGGLGTEAFF
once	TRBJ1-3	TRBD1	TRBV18	TGTGCCACCACACGGACAGGGGGGGCTGGAAACACCATATATTTT	CATTRTGGAGNTIYF
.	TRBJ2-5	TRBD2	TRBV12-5	TGTGCTAGTGGGCGGGGAGCGGGAGCGGTTCAGACCCAGTACTTC	CASGRGAGAVQTQYF
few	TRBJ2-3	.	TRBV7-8	TGTGCCAGCAGCTTAAGGGAACGGAGGGCTACCACAGATACGCAGTATTTT	CASSLRERRATTDTQYF
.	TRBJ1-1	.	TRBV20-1	TGCAGTGCTAGAGTGGGGATTGAAGCTTTCTTT	CSARVGIEAFF
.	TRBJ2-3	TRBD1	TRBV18	TGTGCCAGCTCACCTGGGTGGACAGGGGAATTGGGTACGCAGTATTTT	CASSPGWTGELGTQYF
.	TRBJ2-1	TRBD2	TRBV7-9	TGTGCCAGCAGCTTACAGTCCGGGTCGGGGGGGAATGAGCAGTTCTTC	CASSLQSGSGGNEQFF
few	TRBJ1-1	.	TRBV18	TGTGCCAGCTCACCCAGGCTGGACACTGAAGCTTTCTTT	CASSPRLDTEAFF
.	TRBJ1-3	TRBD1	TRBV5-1	TGCGCCAGCAGTAGGTCCGGGACAGGGGCGTCCGCTGGAAACACCATATATTTT	CASSRSGTGASAGNTIYF
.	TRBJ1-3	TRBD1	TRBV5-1	TGCGCCAGCAGCTTATGGACAGGTCACTCTGGAAACACCATATATTTT	CASSLWTGHSGNTIYF
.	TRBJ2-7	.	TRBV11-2	TGTGCCAGCAGCTTAGAACCCACAGGCTACGAGCAGTACTTC	CASSLEPTGYEQYF
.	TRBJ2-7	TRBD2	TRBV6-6	TGTGCCAGCAGTGGCGGGAGAAATACCTACGAGCAGTACTTC	CASSGGRNTYEQYF
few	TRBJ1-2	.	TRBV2	TGTGCCAGCAGGACAGACGTCTATGGCTACACCTTC	CASRTDVYGYTF
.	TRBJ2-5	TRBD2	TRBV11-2	TGTGCCAGCAGCTTAGGACTAGCGGGTAGCGAGACCCAGTACTTC	CASSLGLAGSETQYF
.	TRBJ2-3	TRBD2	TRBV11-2	TGTGCCAGCAGCCCGGACGGGGGTAGCGGGGGTAATACGCAGTATTTT	CASSPDGGSGGNTQYF
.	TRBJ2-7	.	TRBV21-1	TGTGCCAGCAGCAAAGTCTGGGCAGGGGATCCCTACGAGCAGTACTTC	CASSKVWAGDPYEQYF
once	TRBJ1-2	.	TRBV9	TGTGCCAGCAGCCTCCAAGGGGGGGGCCTGGATGGCTACACCTTC	CASSLQGGGLDGYTF
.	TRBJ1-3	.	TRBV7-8	TGTGCCAGCAGACTACTCTGGCAGGGAGCTATCTCTGGAAACACCATATATTTT	CASRLLWQGAISGNTIYF
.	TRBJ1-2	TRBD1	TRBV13	TGTGCCAGCAGTTCGAGGGACAGGGCCTATGGCTACACCTTC	CASSSRDRAYGYTF
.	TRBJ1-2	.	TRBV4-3	TGCGCCAGCAGCCCGGGACACTTGGGGATATATGGCTACACCTTC	CASSPGHLGIYGYTF
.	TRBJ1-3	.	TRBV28	TGTGCCAGCAGGAGAGGGGTGGCTGGAAACACCATATATTTT	CASRRGVAGNTIYF